This is a list of T cell receptor beta chains from one sample in a study of shared clonotypes between healthy human individuals. The protocol was immunoSEQ multiplex PCR, while the TCRdb copy is restricted to in-frame clones and leaves out a portion. The sample carries over 850,000 clones, about four fifths recorded once. Sequencing used memory CD4+ T cells from PBMCs. The receptors were sampled from a man younger than 30 in good health. Some clones in this sample may be carry-over from other donors' samples. The CDR3 runs from the conserved cysteine through the conserved F or W. Each record gives: J gene, D gene, clone size, V gene, CDR3 DNA, CDR3 protein. A D gene is named only where the DNA matches it firmly. Clone size is shown for a subset of rows, as once, few, many or a class of expanded clone.

TRBJ1-2	TRBD1	.	TRBV25-1	TGTGCCAGCTCCGGGACAGGGGGCGGGGGTGCTAACTATGGCTACACCTTC	CASSGTGGGGANYGYTF
TRBJ2-7	TRBD1	.	TRBV5-1	TGCGCCAGCAGCTTGGATATACCGGGACAGGGCTTCTCCTACGAGCAGTACTTC	CASSLDIPGQGFSYEQYF
TRBJ1-5	.	few	TRBV28	TGTGCCAGCAGTTTGGGATTTAGCAATCAGCCCCAGCATTTT	CASSLGFSNQPQHF
TRBJ1-2	TRBD1	.	TRBV5-4	TGTGCCAGCAGCTTGGGGCGGGACAGGTTTTCTTATGGCTACACCTTC	CASSLGRDRFSYGYTF
TRBJ2-5	.	.	TRBV27	TGTGCCAGCAGTTTAAAGGGACGGCCCCAAGAGACCCAGTACTTC	CASSLKGRPQETQYF
TRBJ2-2	TRBD2	.	TRBV18	TGTGCCAGCTCACCACGTACAGCGGGAGTGAACACCGGGGAGCTGTTTTTT	CASSPRTAGVNTGELFF
TRBJ1-2	.	.	TRBV28	TGTGCGGGAGGGGGAGAGCACTATGGCTACACCTTC	CAGGGEHYGYTF
TRBJ2-7	TRBD1	.	TRBV7-9	TGTGCCAGCAGCACCGGGACAGGGGTCTCCTACGAGCAGTACTTC	CASSTGTGVSYEQYF
TRBJ2-2	.	once	TRBV5-4	TGTGCCAGCAGCTTGGGAGGGGCCACGAACACCGGGGAGCTGTTTTTT	CASSLGGATNTGELFF
TRBJ2-7	.	.	TRBV5-1	TGCGCCAGCAGCTTGGGTCATGGGGGAGTCAACGAGCAGTACTTC	CASSLGHGGVNEQYF
TRBJ2-7	.	many	TRBV7-3	TGTGCCAGCAGCTCTCCGGACACGGGACGGCAGTACTTC	CASSSPDTGRQYF
TRBJ2-3	TRBD2	.	TRBV4-1	TGCGCCAGCAGCCAGCCGGGGCTCAAGACTAGCGGAGGAACTAGCACAGATACGCAGTATTTT	CASSQPGLKTSGGTSTDTQYF
TRBJ1-1	.	.	TRBV11-2	TGTGCCAGCAGCTTGGCCAGGGACAACACTGAAGCTTTCTTT	CASSLARDNTEAFF
TRBJ2-5	.	.	TRBV5-4	TGTGCCAGCAGCCAGCCGTTCGAGACCCAGTACTTC	CASSQPFETQYF
TRBJ1-1	.	few	TRBV6-4	TGTGCCAGCAGTGCCTCCGGGTCCACTGAAGCTTTCTTT	CASSASGSTEAFF
TRBJ2-2	TRBD1	.	TRBV7-2	TGTGCCAGCAGCCCGAAAACGCTGCAGGGGGCCGGGGAGCTGTTTTTT	CASSPKTLQGAGELFF
TRBJ1-1	.	few	TRBV27	TGTGCCAGCAGTTTAATGGGGGCCCAAGCTTTCTTT	CASSLMGAQAFF
TRBJ2-2	.	once	TRBV5-1	TGCGCCAGCAGCGTGGCCATTACGAACACCGGGGAGCTGTTTTTT	CASSVAITNTGELFF
TRBJ2-7	TRBD1	few	TRBV28	TGTGCCAGCAGTTTTGGGACAGGGAGGTCCTACGAGCAGTACTTC	CASSFGTGRSYEQYF
TRBJ2-5	.	.	TRBV2	TGTGCCAACAGCGGGACAGCACTAAGAGATGGGGCCCAGTACTTC	CANSGTALRDGAQYF
TRBJ2-3	TRBD2	.	TRBV15	TGTGCCACCAGCAGGGGATCCAGCGGGAGTACAGATACGCAGTATTTT	CATSRGSSGSTDTQYF
TRBJ1-1	TRBD1	.	TRBV5-6	TGTGCCAGCAGCTCCGAGGACAGGTTCGTGTTCGGTAACACTGAAGCTTTCTTT	CASSSEDRFVFGNTEAFF